This is a list of T cell receptor beta chains from one sample in a study of OX40 agonist ivuxolimab in advanced cancers. Profiled with immunoSEQ multiplex PCR; TCRdb holds only in-frame clones, not every one. The data show 25,000 to 35,000 clones, approximately 81% seen once. The material sequenced was CD4+ or CD8+ T cells sorted from blood, taken in a trial of the OX40 agonist ivuxolimab. The receptors shown here come from an adult with an advanced solid tumor such as melanoma, head and neck, liver or kidney cancer. Both conserved end residues are part of each CDR3. A D gene is named only where the DNA matches it firmly. Only some rows state a clone size, as once, few, many or a class for expanded clones.

CASSLIRERGTEAFF,TGTGCCAGCAGTTTAATAAGGGAACGTGGAACTGAAGCTTTCTTT,-,TRBV27,-,TRBJ1-1
CATSRDVALGTDTQYF,TGTGCCACCAGCAGAGATGTGGCGCTTGGGACAGATACGCAGTATTTT,-,TRBV15,-,TRBJ2-3
CSVEWRMNTEAFF,TGCAGCGTTGAATGGCGGATGAACACTGAAGCTTTCTTT,-,TRBV29-1,-,TRBJ1-1
CASSFWDVGGNTEAFF,TGTGCCAGCAGTTTTTGGGACGTTGGGGGGAACACTGAAGCTTTCTTT,-,TRBV28,-,TRBJ1-1
CASMWGTSYNEQFF,TGTGCCAGCATGTGGGGGACCTCGTACAATGAGCAGTTCTTC,-,TRBV6-5,-,TRBJ2-1
CATSRDRLEQYF,TGTGCCACCAGCCGGGACAGGCTCGAGCAGTACTTC,-,TRBV15,TRBD1,TRBJ2-7
CASSLDPALTSTDTQYF,TGTGCCAGCAGCTTGGACCCCGCTCTCACTTCCACAGATACGCAGTATTTT,-,TRBV7-9,-,TRBJ2-3
CASNTWSGSPEDTQYF,TGTGCCAGCAATACGTGGAGCGGGAGCCCCGAGGATACGCAGTATTTT,-,TRBV27,TRBD2,TRBJ2-3
CASSLISVYEQYF,TGTGCCAGCAGCTTAATTTCGGTATACGAGCAGTACTTC,few,TRBV7-9,-,TRBJ2-7
CASSPLAGGADTQYF,TGTGCCAGCAGTCCCTTGGCGGGAGGCGCAGATACGCAGTATTTT,-,TRBV6-5,TRBD2,TRBJ2-3
CASSTRRAAFF,TGTGCCAGTAGTACCAGGAGGGCAGCTTTCTTT,-,TRBV19,-,TRBJ1-1
CASSALTGLTGELFF,TGTGCCAGCAGCGCACTGACAGGACTGACCGGGGAGCTGTTTTTT,-,TRBV5-4,-,TRBJ2-2
CASSSYPTSGTDTQYF,TGTGCCAGCAGCTCCTATCCGACTAGCGGCACAGATACGCAGTATTTT,-,TRBV7-9,TRBD2,TRBJ2-3
CASSFVVNEKLFF,TGTGCCAGCAGTTTCGTCGTGAATGAAAAACTGTTTTTT,-,TRBV27,-,TRBJ1-4
CASSPVGQGLAKNIQYF,TGTGCCAGCAGCCCAGTAGGACAGGGATTAGCCAAAAACATTCAGTACTTC,-,TRBV11-2,TRBD1,TRBJ2-4
CASSNDWNTEAFF,TGTGCCAGCAGCAACGACTGGAACACTGAAGCTTTCTTT,-,TRBV7-9,-,TRBJ1-1
CASMGTSGLLGDEQYF,TGTGCCAGCATGGGGACTAGCGGCCTCCTGGGGGACGAGCAGTACTTC,-,TRBV2,TRBD2,TRBJ2-7
CASSLQGSVYHGYTF,TGTGCCAGCAGTTTACAGGGTTCCGTCTACCATGGCTACACCTTC,-,TRBV27,-,TRBJ1-2
CASSYSANSNQPQHF,TGTGCCAGCAGTTACAGTGCTAATAGCAATCAGCCCCAGCATTTT,-,TRBV27,-,TRBJ1-5
CASSSAALETQYF,TGTGCCAGCAGTTCGGCCGCTCTAGAGACCCAGTACTTC,-,TRBV6-6,-,TRBJ2-5
CASRQGLAGAWYNEQFF,TGTGCCAGCAGGCAGGGACTAGCGGGAGCGTGGTACAATGAGCAGTTCTTC,-,TRBV7-8,TRBD2,TRBJ2-1
CASSPGGIVGGYTF,TGTGCCAGCAGCCCAGGCGGTATTGTCGGTGGCTACACCTTC,-,TRBV7-3,-,TRBJ1-2
CASSQPGTGLGYTF,TGCGCCAGCAGCCAACCCGGGACAGGTCTCGGCTACACCTTC,once,TRBV4-3,TRBD1,TRBJ1-2
CASSYSLDSSYEQYF,TGTGCCAGCAGTTATTCCCTTGACAGTTCCTACGAGCAGTACTTC,medium-sized,TRBV6-5,-,TRBJ2-7
CASSDSPSRQASSYEQYF,TGTGCCAGCAGTGACTCTCCCTCACGACAGGCCAGCTCCTACGAGCAGTACTTC,-,TRBV6-4,-,TRBJ2-7
CASSFKQVGPYGYTF,TGTGCCAGCAGCTTTAAACAGGTCGGCCCTTATGGCTACACCTTC,-,TRBV7-8,-,TRBJ1-2
CASSQGVEGTDTQYF,TGTGCCAGCAGTCAAGGGGTTGAGGGCACAGATACGCAGTATTTT,once,TRBV6-5,-,TRBJ2-3
CASSQYMGGYTF,TGCGCCAGCAGCCAATATATGGGTGGCTACACCTTC,-,TRBV4-1,-,TRBJ1-2
CASSVSSGGGQPQHF,TGTGCCAGCAGCGTCAGCAGTGGAGGGGGACAGCCCCAGCATTTT,-,TRBV9,-,TRBJ1-5
CASSQRQGGDTEAFF,TGTGCCAGCAGCCAGAGACAGGGGGGGGACACTGAAGCTTTCTTT,-,TRBV5-5,TRBD1,TRBJ1-1
CASSPRERSYEQYF,TGCGCCAGCAGTCCCCGTGAGCGGTCCTACGAGCAGTACTTC,-,TRBV4-1,-,TRBJ2-7
CASSLGGGVGSYEQYF,TGTGCCAGCAGCTTAGGTGGGGGCGTCGGATCCTACGAGCAGTACTTC,-,TRBV7-9,-,TRBJ2-7
CATSRDDSGTGEGYTF,TGTGCCACCAGCAGAGATGACTCCGGGACAGGGGAAGGCTACACCTTC,-,TRBV15,TRBD1,TRBJ1-2
CASSFSDRGLSTGNTIYF,TGTGCCAGCAGCTTTTCGGACAGGGGGTTATCGACTGGAAACACCATATATTTT,-,TRBV13,TRBD1,TRBJ1-3
CASSSGLPSNTGELFF,TGCGCCAGCAGCAGCGGGTTGCCTAGCAACACCGGGGAGCTGTTTTTT,-,TRBV5-1,-,TRBJ2-2
CASDPRRIYGYTF,TGTGCCAGCGACCCCCGGCGGATCTATGGCTACACCTTC,-,TRBV2,-,TRBJ1-2
CASSLGGLEKLFF,TGTGCCAGCAGCTTGGGGGGTTTAGAAAAACTGTTTTTT,-,TRBV7-8,-,TRBJ1-4